This T cell receptor beta chain was captured by sequencing in a study of shared clonotypes between healthy human individuals. The wider study: The study drew on two women and three men aged 18 to 49 as donors.

There were only Caucasian adults among the donors, and all lived in Nashville, Tennessee. The V gene end was trimmed by 6 bases and the J gene end by 2 bases; junction bases not matched to a gene: 10. CDR3 length equals 15 residues. Per germline, CDR1 MDHEN and CDR2 SYDVKM. The method was immunoSEQ multiplex PCR; TCRdb's version includes in-frame clones alone and lacks a portion of them. The sample has fewer than 700,000 clones; around three quarters are singletons. The genes are TRBV28 and TRBJ2-7, with 7 bases fitting TRBD2. The specimen sequenced was PBMCs. This TCR was recovered from a middle-aged woman in good health. Some clones in this sample may be carry-over from other donors' samples. The CDR3 region is CASRWAGSGAYEQYF. The CDR3 bases are TGTGCCAGCAGATGGGCAGGGAGCGGGGCCTACGAGCAGTACTTC.